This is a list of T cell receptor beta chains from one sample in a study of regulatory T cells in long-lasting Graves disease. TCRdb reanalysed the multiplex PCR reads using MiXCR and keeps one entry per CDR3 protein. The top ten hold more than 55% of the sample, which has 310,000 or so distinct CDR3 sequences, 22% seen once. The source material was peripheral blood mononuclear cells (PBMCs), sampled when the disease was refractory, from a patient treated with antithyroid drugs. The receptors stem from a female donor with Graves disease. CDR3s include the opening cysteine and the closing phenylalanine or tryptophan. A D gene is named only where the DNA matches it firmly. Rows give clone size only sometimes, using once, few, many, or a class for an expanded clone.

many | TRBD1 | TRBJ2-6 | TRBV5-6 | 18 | TGTGCCAGCAGCTACGGACAGGGGGGGATCTCTGGGGCCAACGTCCTGACTTTC | CASSYGQGGISGANVLTF
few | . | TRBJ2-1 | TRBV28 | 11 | TGTGCCAGCAGTTTGAACCGTGAGCAGTTCTTC | CASSLNREQFF
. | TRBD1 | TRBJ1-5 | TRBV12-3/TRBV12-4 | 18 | TGTGCCAGCAGTCCTCGTCTGCGGAGTGGGACAGTTCATCAGCCCCAGCATTTT | CASSPRLRSGTVHQPQHF
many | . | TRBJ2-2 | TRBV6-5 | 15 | TGTGCCAGCAGTTACTCGACCGTGAACACCGGGGAGCTGTTTTTT | CASSYSTVNTGELFF
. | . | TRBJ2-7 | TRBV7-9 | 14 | TGTGCCAGCAGCTTAGCAATTGGAGTAGCGGAGCAGTACTTC | CASSLAIGVAEQYF
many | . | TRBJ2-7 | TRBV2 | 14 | TGTGCCAGCAGTCGGACAGAGCTGGATTTGGAGCAGTACTTC | CASSRTELDLEQYF
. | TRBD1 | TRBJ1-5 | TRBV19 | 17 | TGTGCCAGTGGAAAAGAACGGGACAGGGGGCGAGGTCAGCCCCAGCATTTT | CASGKERDRGRGQPQHF
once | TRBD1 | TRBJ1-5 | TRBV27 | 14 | TGTGCCAGCAGTACCAACAGGGGTCATCAGCCCCAGCATTTT | CASSTNRGHQPQHF
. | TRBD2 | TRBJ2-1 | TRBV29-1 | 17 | TGCAGCGTTGAAATTGGTTTAGCGGGAGTAGGGGCCAATGAGCAGTTCTTC | CSVEIGLAGVGANEQFF
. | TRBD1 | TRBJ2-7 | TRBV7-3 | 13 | TGTGCCAGCAACTCCAGGGGGCCGTACGAGCAGTACTTC | CASNSRGPYEQYF
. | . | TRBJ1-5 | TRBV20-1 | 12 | TGCAGTGCTAGAGATCGCGGCCAGCCCCAGCATTTT | CSARDRGQPQHF
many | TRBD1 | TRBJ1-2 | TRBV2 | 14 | TGTGCCAGCAGTGAACCGGGACAGCTATATGGCTACACCTTC | CASSEPGQLYGYTF
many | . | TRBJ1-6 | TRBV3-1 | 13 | TGTGCCAGCACCTGGACGGGAAATTCACCCCTCCACTTT | CASTWTGNSPLHF
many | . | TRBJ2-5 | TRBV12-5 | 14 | TGTGCTAGTGTCCTCAGCAGGCCACAAGAGACCCAGTACTTC | CASVLSRPQETQYF
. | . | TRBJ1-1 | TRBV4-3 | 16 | TGCGCCAGCGGTCCCTCAGGCGGGGGGGCATTCACTGAAGCTTTCTTT | CASGPSGGGAFTEAFF
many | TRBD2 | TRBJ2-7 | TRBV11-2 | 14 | TGTGCCAGCAGCTTAAGTCTAGCGGGGACCGAGCAGTACTTC | CASSLSLAGTEQYF
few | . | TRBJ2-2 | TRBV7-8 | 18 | TGTGCCAGCAGCTTAACTGCTTTGGGGCTGGGGAACACCGGGGAGCTGTTTTTT | CASSLTALGLGNTGELFF
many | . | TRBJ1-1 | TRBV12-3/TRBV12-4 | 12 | TGTGCCAGCAGTTTAGTGGACTCCCGATTTTTCTTT | CASSLVDSRFFF
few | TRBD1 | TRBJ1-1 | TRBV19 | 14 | TGTGCCAGTACCCTCCCCGACAGGGACACTGAAGCTTTCTTT | CASTLPDRDTEAFF
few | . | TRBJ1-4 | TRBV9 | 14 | TGTGCCAGCAGCGTACTACCTGGGGGAGAAAAACTGTTTTTT | CASSVLPGGEKLFF
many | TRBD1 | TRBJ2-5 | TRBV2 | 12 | TGTGCCAGCAGGGACAGGGGAGAGACCCAGTACTTC | CASRDRGETQYF
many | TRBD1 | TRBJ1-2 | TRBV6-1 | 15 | TGTGCCAGCACCTTCCAACAGGGGTTTATCCATGGCTACACCTTC | CASTFQQGFIHGYTF
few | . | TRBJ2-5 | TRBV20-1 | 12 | TGCAGTGCTAGAGGGGACGGCGAGACCCAGTACTTC | CSARGDGETQYF
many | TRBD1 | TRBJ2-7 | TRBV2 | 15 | TGTGCCAGCAAACGGACGGGACAGGGGACCTACGAGCAGTACTTC | CASKRTGQGTYEQYF
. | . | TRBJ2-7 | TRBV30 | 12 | TGCGCCTGGGCTACAGTGAACTGCGAGCAGTACTTC | CAWATVNCEQYF
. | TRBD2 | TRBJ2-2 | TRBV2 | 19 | TGTGCCAGCAGTCCCCCGGGACTAGCGGGAGAGTGGTACACCGGGGAGCTGTTTTTT | CASSPPGLAGEWYTGELFF
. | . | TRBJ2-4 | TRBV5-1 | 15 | TGCGCCAGCAGCACTGGGGGATGGGGCGAAAACATTCAGTACTTC | CASSTGGWGENIQYF
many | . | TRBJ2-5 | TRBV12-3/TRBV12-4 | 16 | TGTGCCAGCAGCCCAACCGTCTGGGGTGTCTCAGAGACCCAGTACTTC | CASSPTVWGVSETQYF
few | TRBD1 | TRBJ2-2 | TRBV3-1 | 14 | TGTGCCAGCAGCCTCGGACAGGGATACGGGGAGCTGTTTTTT | CASSLGQGYGELFF
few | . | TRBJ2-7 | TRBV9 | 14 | TGTGCCAGCAGCCCCGGGGTGCGACCTTACGAGCAGTACTTC | CASSPGVRPYEQYF
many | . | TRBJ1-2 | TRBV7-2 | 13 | TGTGCCAGCAGCCAGGCGCAGGACTATGGCTACACCTTC | CASSQAQDYGYTF
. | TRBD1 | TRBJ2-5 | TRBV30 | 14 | TGTGCCTGGAGGATCCCAGGGGGCCCTGAGACCCAGTACTTC | CAWRIPGGPETQYF
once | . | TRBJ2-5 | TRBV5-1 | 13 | TGCGCCAGCAGCCGTCTCATCGGAGAGACCCAGTACTTC | CASSRLIGETQYF
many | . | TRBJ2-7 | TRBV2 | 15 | TGTGCCAGCAGGGTCGACATCGGGAGCCGGTACGAGCAGTACTTC | CASRVDIGSRYEQYF
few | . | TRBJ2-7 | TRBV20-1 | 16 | TGCAGTGCTAGAGATAGACAGGCCGGGACTATCTACGAGCAGTACTTC | CSARDRQAGTIYEQYF
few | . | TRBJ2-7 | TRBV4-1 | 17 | TGCGCCAGCAGCCAGGCGAGGACAGCGGTGACTACGAGCGAGCAGTACTTC | CASSQARTAVTTSEQYF
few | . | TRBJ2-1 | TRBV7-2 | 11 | TGTGCCAGCAGCGTCCGGAATGAGCAGTTCTTC | CASSVRNEQFF
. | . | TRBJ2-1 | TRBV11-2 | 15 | TGTGCCAGCAGCGAGACTCCTGAAGTAGACAATGAGCAGTTCTTC | CASSETPEVDNEQFF
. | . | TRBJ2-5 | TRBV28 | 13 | TGTGCCACCATGGGGCGAATAAGAGAGACCCAGTACTTC | CATMGRIRETQYF
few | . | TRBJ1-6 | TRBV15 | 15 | TGTGCCACCAGCTTAGGGTACTCCTATAATTCACCCCTCCACTTT | CATSLGYSYNSPLHF
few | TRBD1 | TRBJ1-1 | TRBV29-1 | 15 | TGCAGCGGATCCGGGACAGGGTCGTCGTACACTGAAGCTTTCTTT | CSGSGTGSSYTEAFF
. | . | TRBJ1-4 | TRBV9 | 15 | TGTGCCAGCAGCGCCTTTGGGCAGCTTAATGAAAAACTGTTTTTT | CASSAFGQLNEKLFF
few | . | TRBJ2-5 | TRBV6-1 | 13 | TGTGCCAGCAGTGAATCGGGTATGGAGACCCAGTACTTC | CASSESGMETQYF
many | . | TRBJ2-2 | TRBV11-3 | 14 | TGTGCCAGCAGCTTGGGGCCGGCAGGCGGGGAGCTGTTTTTT | CASSLGPAGGELFF
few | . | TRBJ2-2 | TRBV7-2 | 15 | TGTGCCAGCAGCTTAAGTGGGTTGGCTGGCGGGGAGCTGTTTTTT | CASSLSGLAGGELFF
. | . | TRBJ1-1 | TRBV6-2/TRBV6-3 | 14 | TGTGCCAGCAGCTTTCTTACAGTTCCCACTGAAGCTTTCTTT | CASSFLTVPTEAFF
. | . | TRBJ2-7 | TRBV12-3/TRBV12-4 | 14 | TGTGCCAGCAGTTTACACGGGACAACCTACGAGCAGTACTTC | CASSLHGTTYEQYF
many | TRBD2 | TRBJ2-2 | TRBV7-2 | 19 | TGTGCCAGCAGCTTAGCGCCCCGGACTAGCGGGAGGCACACCGGGGAGCTGTTTTTT | CASSLAPRTSGRHTGELFF
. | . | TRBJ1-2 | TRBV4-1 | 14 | TGCGCCAGCAGCCAAAACGTACTCCTCTATGGCTACACCTTC | CASSQNVLLYGYTF
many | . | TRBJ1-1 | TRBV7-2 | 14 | TGTGCCAGCAGCTCAGGGACGTGGAACACTGAAGCTTTCTTT | CASSSGTWNTEAFF
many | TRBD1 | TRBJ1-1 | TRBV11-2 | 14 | TGTGCCAGCAGCCGGACAGGGAGGGGCACTGAAGCTTTCTTT | CASSRTGRGTEAFF
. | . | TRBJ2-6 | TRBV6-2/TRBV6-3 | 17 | TGTGCCAGCAGTTACGGGGGAGCCCCCTCTGGGGCCAACGTCCTGACTTTC | CASSYGGAPSGANVLTF
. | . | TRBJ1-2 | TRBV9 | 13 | TGTGCCAGCAGCGTAGGGGACACATATGGCTACACCTTC | CASSVGDTYGYTF
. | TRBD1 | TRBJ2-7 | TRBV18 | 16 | TGTGCCAGCTCACCAATCGGGACAGGGAACTCCTACGAGCAGTACTTC | CASSPIGTGNSYEQYF